The rows below give T cell receptor beta chains drawn from one sample of a study of human T cells and chemical hapten exposure. TCRdb recomputed calls from the RACE reads with MiXCR, one row per CDR3 protein. The table lists 180,000 or so distinct CDR3 sequences, almost 30% of them singletons. This specimen was whole blood, taken in connection with sensitization to the hapten diphenylcyclopropenone (DPC). These receptors were collected from a woman aged 30 to 39 with alopecia areata. Some clones in this sample may be carry-over from other donors' samples. CDR3s include the opening cysteine and the closing phenylalanine or tryptophan. A D gene is named only where the DNA matches it firmly. A clone size is listed for some rows: how often the clone was seen (once, few, many), or a class if it is expanded.

>NA|TRBJ1-4|few|TRBV3-1
CASSHSTNEKLFF
TGTGCCAGCAGCCATTCAACTAATGAAAAACTGTTTTTT
>NA|TRBJ2-3|NA|TRBV6-5
CASSMDRRTSTDTQYF
TGTGCCAGCAGTATGGACAGAAGGACAAGCACAGATACGCAGTATTTT
>NA|TRBJ2-7|once|TRBV7-9
CASSFGENYEQYF
TGTGCCAGCAGCTTTGGGGAAAACTACGAGCAGTACTTC
>NA|TRBJ1-1|NA|TRBV15
CATSRDPMTGGTEAFF
TGTGCCACCAGCAGAGACCCGATGACCGGAGGCACTGAAGCTTTCTTT
>NA|TRBJ1-3|NA|TRBV6-2/TRBV6-3
CASSYGPQVGNTIYF
TGTGCCAGCAGTTACGGTCCACAGGTTGGAAACACCATATATTTT
>TRBD2|TRBJ2-3|NA|TRBV29-1
CSGLGGSFTDTQYF
TGCAGCGGGCTTGGCGGGAGCTTCACAGATACGCAGTATTTT
>NA|TRBJ1-1|few|TRBV10-3
CAISESSRLREAFF
TGTGCCATCAGTGAGTCGAGCAGGTTAAGGGAAGCTTTCTTT
>NA|TRBJ1-6|NA|TRBV6-6
CASGGGSPNSPLHF
TGTGCCAGCGGTGGGGGCAGCCCAAATTCACCCCTCCACTTT
>NA|TRBJ2-7|few|TRBV29-1
CSVAGEYEQYF
TGCAGCGTTGCAGGGGAATACGAGCAGTACTTC
>NA|TRBJ2-2|NA|TRBV20-1
CSARDRVVNTGELFF
TGCAGTGCTAGAGACAGGGTCGTGAACACCGGGGAGCTGTTTTTT
>TRBD2|TRBJ2-1|NA|TRBV20-1
CSARATLGLARNEQFF
TGCAGTGCTAGAGCAACGTTGGGACTAGCGAGGAATGAGCAGTTCTTC
>TRBD1|TRBJ2-7|few|TRBV6-5
CASRTTGNPYEQYF
TGTGCCAGCAGGACGACAGGGAATCCCTACGAGCAGTACTTC
>NA|TRBJ2-1|few|TRBV5-1
CASSLSAGGYNEQFF
TGCGCCAGCAGCTTATCTGCCGGGGGCTACAATGAGCAGTTCTTC
>NA|TRBJ2-7|few|TRBV15
CATSRDGVWRYEQYF
TGTGCCACCAGCAGGGACGGGGTGTGGAGATACGAGCAGTACTTC
>NA|TRBJ1-6|NA|TRBV28
CASSYSGIWSPLHF
TGTGCCAGCAGTTACTCCGGTATCTGGTCACCCCTCCACTTT
>TRBD2|TRBJ2-4|NA|TRBV9
CASSVGGGAKNIQYF
TGTGCCAGCAGCGTCGGGGGGGGAGCCAAAAACATTCAGTACTTC
>TRBD1|TRBJ2-7|many|TRBV28
CASSLSYRDRQYF
TGTGCCAGCAGTTTAAGTTATCGGGACAGACAGTACTTC
>TRBD2|TRBJ2-3|few|TRBV6-2/TRBV6-3
CASSFSVAGGAGTDTQYF
TGTGCCAGCAGTTTCTCCGTAGCGGGAGGAGCGGGCACAGATACGCAGTATTTT
>NA|TRBJ1-6|few|TRBV7-6
CASSSREGSSPLHF
TGTGCCAGCAGCTCGCGGGAGGGGAGTTCACCCCTCCACTTT
>NA|TRBJ2-1|few|TRBV29-1
CSVDGLGRSNEQFF
TGCAGCGTTGATGGTCTGGGACGAAGCAATGAGCAGTTCTTC
>TRBD2|TRBJ2-5|NA|TRBV6-1
CASRSTSGGETQYF
TGTGCCAGCAGATCAACTAGCGGGGGTGAGACCCAGTACTTC
>NA|TRBJ1-5|few|TRBV28
CASADSNQPQHF
TGTGCCAGCGCAGATAGCAATCAGCCCCAGCATTTT
>NA|TRBJ2-1|NA|TRBV6-5
CASTFGATNEQFF
TGTGCCAGCACCTTCGGCGCGACCAATGAGCAGTTCTTC
>NA|TRBJ2-1|few|TRBV28
CASSLRTGGNEQFF
TGTGCCAGCAGTTTGAGAACCGGGGGCAATGAGCAGTTCTTC
>TRBD2|TRBJ2-3|few|TRBV10-3
CAISTISGARTDTQYF
TGTGCCATCAGTACTATTAGCGGGGCCCGCACAGATACGCAGTATTTT
>TRBD1|TRBJ2-7|NA|TRBV20-1
CSAMTGGGGQYF
TGCAGTGCTATGACAGGGGGCGGAGGGCAGTACTTC
>NA|TRBJ2-3|few|TRBV29-1
CSVAPIARADTQYF
TGCAGCGTTGCACCTATAGCGAGGGCAGATACGCAGTATTTT
>NA|TRBJ2-3|NA|TRBV27
CASSLRPELSTDTQYF
TGTGCCAGCAGTTTACGGCCAGAGCTTAGCACAGATACGCAGTATTTT
>NA|TRBJ1-2|NA|TRBV10-3
CAISTGTGTEIDGYTF
TGTGCCATCAGCACCGGGACCGGAACCGAGATCGATGGCTACACCTTC
>NA|TRBJ2-5|many|TRBV7-2
CASSFQGGSETQYF
TGTGCCAGCAGCTTCCAAGGGGGAAGTGAGACCCAGTACTTC
>TRBD1|TRBJ1-5|NA|TRBV6-5
CASTFRTGNYPQHF
TGTGCCAGCACTTTCCGGACAGGGAATTATCCCCAGCATTTT
>TRBD2|TRBJ2-7|few|TRBV29-1
CSVSTGLAPYEQYF
TGCAGCGTCTCGACTGGACTAGCCCCCTACGAGCAGTACTTC
>NA|TRBJ1-2|few|TRBV12-3/TRBV12-4
CASSLDRTNYGYTF
TGTGCCAGCAGTTTGGATCGAACTAACTATGGCTACACCTTC
>NA|TRBJ1-1|once|TRBV11-1
CASSNSHLGNTEAFF
TGTGCCAGCAGCAATTCCCATCTGGGGAACACTGAAGCTTTCTTT
>TRBD2|TRBJ2-3|few|TRBV6-4
CASSSSGYTDTQYF
TGTGCCAGCAGTTCTAGCGGTTACACAGATACGCAGTATTTT
>NA|TRBJ2-7|NA|TRBV7-9
CASSIGQGLYEQYF
TGTGCCAGCAGCATAGGACAGGGACTATACGAGCAGTACTTC
>TRBD1|TRBJ2-7|few|TRBV28
CASRLQSQGVDEQYF
TGTGCCAGCAGACTCCAATCACAGGGGGTAGACGAGCAGTACTTC